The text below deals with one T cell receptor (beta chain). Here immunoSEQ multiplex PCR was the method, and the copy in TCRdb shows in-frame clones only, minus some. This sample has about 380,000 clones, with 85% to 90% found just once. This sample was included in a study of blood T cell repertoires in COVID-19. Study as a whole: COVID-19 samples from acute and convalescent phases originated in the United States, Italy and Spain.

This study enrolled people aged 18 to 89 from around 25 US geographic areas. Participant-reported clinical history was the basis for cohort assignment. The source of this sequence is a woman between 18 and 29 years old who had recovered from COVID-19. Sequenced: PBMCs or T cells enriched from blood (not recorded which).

CDR3 protein: CASSLGERRGQHEQYF. The CDR3 DNA reads as TGTGCCAGCAGTTTAGGCGAGCGGAGGGGACAGCACGAGCAGTACTTC. The chain employs TRBV27 and TRBJ2-7, with a tentative D call TRBD1 (7 bases). CDR1 MNHEY and CDR2 SMNVEV come from the germline V gene (reference sequence). The CDR3 runs 16 residues. Between the trimmed V and J ends, which lost 2 bases and 5 bases, there was a span of 19 bases.